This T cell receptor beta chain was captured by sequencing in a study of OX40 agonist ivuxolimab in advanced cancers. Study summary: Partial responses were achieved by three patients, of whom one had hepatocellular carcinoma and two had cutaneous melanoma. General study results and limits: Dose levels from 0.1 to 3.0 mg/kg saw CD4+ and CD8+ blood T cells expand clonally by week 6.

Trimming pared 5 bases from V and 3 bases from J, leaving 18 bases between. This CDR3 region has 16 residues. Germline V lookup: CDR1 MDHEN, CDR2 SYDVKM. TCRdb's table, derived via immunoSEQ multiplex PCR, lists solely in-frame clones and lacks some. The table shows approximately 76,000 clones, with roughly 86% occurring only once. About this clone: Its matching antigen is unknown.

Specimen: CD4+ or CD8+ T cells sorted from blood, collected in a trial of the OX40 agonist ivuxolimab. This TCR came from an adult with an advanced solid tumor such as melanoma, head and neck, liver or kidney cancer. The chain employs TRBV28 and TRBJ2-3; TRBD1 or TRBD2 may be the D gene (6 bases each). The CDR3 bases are TGTGCCAGCAGTCACTCCGGCCTAGGGGGGACAGATACGCAGTATTTT. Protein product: CASSHSGLGGTDTQYF.